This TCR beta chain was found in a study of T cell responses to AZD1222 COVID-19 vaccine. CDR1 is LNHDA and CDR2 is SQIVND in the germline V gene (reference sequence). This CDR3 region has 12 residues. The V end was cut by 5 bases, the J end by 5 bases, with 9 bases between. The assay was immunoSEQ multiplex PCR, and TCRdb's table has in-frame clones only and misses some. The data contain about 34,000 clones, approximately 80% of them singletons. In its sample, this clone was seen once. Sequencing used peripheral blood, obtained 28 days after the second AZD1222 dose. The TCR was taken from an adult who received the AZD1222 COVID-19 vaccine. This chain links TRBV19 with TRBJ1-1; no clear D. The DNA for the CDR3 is TGTGCCAGTAGTCCATCGAGGACTGAAGCTTTCTTT. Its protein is CASSPSRTEAFF. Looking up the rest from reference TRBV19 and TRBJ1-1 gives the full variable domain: DGGITQSPKYLFRKEGQNVTLSCEQNLNHDAMYWYRQDPGQGLRLIYYSQIVNDFQKGDIAEGYSVSREKKESFPLTVTSAQKNPTAFYLCASSPSRTEAFFGQGTRLTVV.